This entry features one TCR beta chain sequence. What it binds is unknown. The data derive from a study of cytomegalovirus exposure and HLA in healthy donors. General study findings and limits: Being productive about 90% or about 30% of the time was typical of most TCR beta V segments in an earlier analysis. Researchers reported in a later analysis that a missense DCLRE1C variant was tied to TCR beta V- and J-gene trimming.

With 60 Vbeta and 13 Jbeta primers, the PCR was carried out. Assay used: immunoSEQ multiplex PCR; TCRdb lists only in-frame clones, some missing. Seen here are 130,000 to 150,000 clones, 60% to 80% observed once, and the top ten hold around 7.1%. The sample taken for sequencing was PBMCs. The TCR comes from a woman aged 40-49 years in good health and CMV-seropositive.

In nucleotides, the CDR3 is TGTGCCAGCAGCTCGACAGACTCTGGAAACACCATATATTTT. As protein: CASSSTDSGNTIYF. This chain uses TRBV11-3 with TRBJ1-3; a weak D match, TRBD1 (5 bases). The germline V gene encodes CDR1 SGHNT and CDR2 YENEEA. Trimming shortened V by 4 bases and J by 0 bases, and 7 bases separated the two germline ends. CDR3 size: 14 residues.